The next 3 T cell receptor beta chains were all read from a single sample in a study of cytomegalovirus exposure and HLA in healthy donors. With 60 Vbeta and 13 Jbeta primers, the PCR was carried out. Assay: immunoSEQ multiplex PCR; the TCRdb copy retains only in-frame clones and omits some. Of 87,000 or so clones listed, 64% are singletons. The sample comprised PBMCs. All receptors derive from a man in his fifties or sixties in good health and CMV-seronegative.

J is TRBJ1-2 and V is TRBV19, with D tentatively TRBD1 (5 bases). Germline assignment: CDR1 LNHDA and CDR2 SQIVND (reference sequence). The CDR3 length is 15 residues. Trimming took off 5 bases at V and 4 bases at J, with 17 bases between the two ends. The CDR3 nucleotides read TGTGCCAGTAGTCGACACCCCCGGGACTCCTATGGCTACACCTTC. Translating gives CASSRHPRDSYGYTF.

The CDR3 nucleotides are TGCGCCAGCACCCCCCTAGTCGAGGGTGAGCAGTTCTTC. Translated: CASTPLVEGEQFF. The chain employs TRBV5-1 and TRBJ2-1; D perhaps matches TRBD2 (5 bases). Trimming cost V 6 bases and J 9 bases, with 16 bases left between them. Germline lookup yields CDR1 SGHRS and CDR2 YFSETQ. The CDR3 covers 13 residues.

The chain carries TRBV10-3 and TRBJ2-7; 9 nucleotides match TRBD2. The CDR3 runs 15 residues. Germline V gene data show CDR1 as ENHRY and CDR2 as SYGVKD. The V gene end was trimmed by 4 bases and the J gene end by 5 bases; junction bases not matched to a gene: 9. In DNA, the CDR3 is TGTGCCATCAGTGGTTTCGAGCGGGAGGACAACGAGCAGTACTTC. This translates into CAISGFEREDNEQYF.